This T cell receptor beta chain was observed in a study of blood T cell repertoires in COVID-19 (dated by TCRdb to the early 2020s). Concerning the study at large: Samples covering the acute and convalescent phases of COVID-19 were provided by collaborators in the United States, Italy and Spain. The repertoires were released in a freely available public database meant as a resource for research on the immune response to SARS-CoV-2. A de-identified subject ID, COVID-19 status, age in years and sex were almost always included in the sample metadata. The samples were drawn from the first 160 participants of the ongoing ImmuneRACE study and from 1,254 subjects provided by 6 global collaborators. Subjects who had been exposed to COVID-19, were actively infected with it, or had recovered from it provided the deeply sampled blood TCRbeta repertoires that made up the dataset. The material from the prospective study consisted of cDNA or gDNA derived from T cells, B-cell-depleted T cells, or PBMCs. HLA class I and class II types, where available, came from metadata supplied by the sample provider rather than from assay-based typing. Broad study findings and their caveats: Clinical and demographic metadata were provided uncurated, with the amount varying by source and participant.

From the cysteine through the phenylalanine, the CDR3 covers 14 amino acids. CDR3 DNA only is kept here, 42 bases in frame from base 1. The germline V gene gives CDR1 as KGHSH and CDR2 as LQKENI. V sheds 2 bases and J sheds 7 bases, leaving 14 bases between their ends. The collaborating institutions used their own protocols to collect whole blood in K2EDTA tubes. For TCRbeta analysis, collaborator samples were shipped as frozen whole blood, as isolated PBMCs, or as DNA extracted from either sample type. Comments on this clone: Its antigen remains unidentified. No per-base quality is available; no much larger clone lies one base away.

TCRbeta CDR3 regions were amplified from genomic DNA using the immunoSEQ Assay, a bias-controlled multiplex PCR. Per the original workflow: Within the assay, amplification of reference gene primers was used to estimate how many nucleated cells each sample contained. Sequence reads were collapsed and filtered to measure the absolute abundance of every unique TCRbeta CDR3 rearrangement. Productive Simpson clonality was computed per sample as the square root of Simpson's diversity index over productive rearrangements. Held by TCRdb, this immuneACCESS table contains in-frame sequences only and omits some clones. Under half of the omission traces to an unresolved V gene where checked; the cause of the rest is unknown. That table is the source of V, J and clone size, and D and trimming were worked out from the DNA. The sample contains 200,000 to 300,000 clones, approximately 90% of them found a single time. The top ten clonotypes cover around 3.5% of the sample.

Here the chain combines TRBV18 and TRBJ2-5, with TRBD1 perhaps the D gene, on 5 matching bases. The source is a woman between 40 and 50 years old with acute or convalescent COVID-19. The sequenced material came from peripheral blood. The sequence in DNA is TGTGCCAGCTCACCAGGACCCATCCAGGGGACCCAGTACTTC. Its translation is CASSPGPIQGTQYF.